One and the same sample provided the 9 T cell receptor beta chains below, sequenced in a study of identical twins (dated by TCRdb to the mid-2010s). The library came from 5' RACE. The reads were generated on an Illumina HiSeq 2000. Starting from the raw public reads, TCRdb applied fastp trimming at Q25, assembled clones with MiXCR and retained in-frame beta chains. Entries are consolidated by CDR3 protein sequence, retaining the most common genes and DNA. The sample data list around 100,000 distinct CDR3 sequences, and 5.5% to 7% of these were observed just once. 9.5% to 15% of the sample rests with the top ten. The sequenced sample consisted of memory T cells sorted from blood. The intended sense of this specimen's cell subset or site label: CD45RO+ enriched T cells. These TCRs come from a woman aged 45 to 65 in good health.

This clonotype has at least ten counts. The gene calls are TRBV7-6 and TRBJ2-7; perhaps TRBD2 as D (5 bases). V lost 4 bases and J lost 7, with 11 bases in between. CDR3 length equals 12 residues. Germline lookup yields CDR1 SGHVS and CDR2 FNYEAQ. As DNA, the CDR3 is TGTGCCAGCAGCTCGGTCTCGGGGGAGCAGTACTTC. It translates to CASSSVSGEQYF.

In this sample, this clonotype turned up a few times. The chain has TRBV3-1 and TRBJ2-7; D remains ambiguous. The CDR3 runs 13 residues. V was clipped by 3 bases and J by 1 base, with 7 bases between them. CDR1 and CDR2 from the germline V gene are LGHDT and YNNKEL (reference sequence). This CDR3 is CASSHPPSYEQYF. In DNA form, the CDR3 reads TGTGCCAGCAGCCACCCCCCGTCCTACGAGCAGTACTTC.

The J gene is TRBJ2-1, the V gene TRBV11-2; D may be TRBD2 (6 bases). Germline CDR1 reads SGHAT; CDR2 reads FQNNGV. The CDR3 has 16 amino acids. V lost 6 bases and J lost 6, with 21 bases in between. CDR3 residues: CASRPLRGRTRNEQFF. CDR3 DNA: TGTGCCAGCAGACCCCTAAGAGGGAGGACTCGCAATGAGCAGTTCTTC.

The chain combines TRBV5-5 with TRBJ2-1; the match to TRBD1 covers 9 bases. The CDR3 totals 15 residues. The V gene end was trimmed by 4 bases and the J gene end by 6 bases; junction bases not matched to a gene: 8. Germline V lookup: CDR1 SGHKS, CDR2 YYEKEE (reference sequence). CDR3 bases: TGTGCCAGCAGCCCCCTACAGGGGGCCATCAATGAGCAGTTCTTC. This gives the protein CASSPLQGAINEQFF.

This clonotype was seen at least ten times. The V gene is TRBV3-1, the J gene TRBJ1-5; D unclear. Trimming cost V 10 bases and J 4 bases, with 11 bases left between them. Per the germline V gene, CDR1 is LGHDT and CDR2 is YNNKEL (reference sequence). The CDR3 is 12 residues long. CDR3 nucleotides: TGTGCCACGGGGAACCCGAATCAGCCCCAGCATTTT. Amino acid sequence: CATGNPNQPQHF.

This clonotype appeared many times. V and J are TRBV11-2 and TRBJ2-7; D is uncertain. Germline CDR1 and CDR2: SGHAT and FQNNGV. The CDR3 runs to 13 residues. Trimming took 5 bases from V and 1 from J, leaving 9 bases between them. This CDR3 is CASSPRWSYEQYV. Here the CDR3 DNA reads TGTGCCAGCAGCCCAAGGTGGTCCTACGAGCAGTACGTC.

There are many counts of this clonotype. J is TRBJ1-4 and V is TRBV7-6, with TRBD1 matching over 7 bases. The CDR3 has 16 residues. The V segment lost 5 bases and the J segment 5 bases; nucleotides outside the gene matches: 11. Germline V gene data show CDR1 as SGHVS and CDR2 as FNYEAQ. The CDR3: CASSRNTGAKNEKLFF. Here the CDR3 DNA reads TGTGCCAGCAGCAGGAATACAGGGGCCAAAAATGAAAAACTGTTTTTT.

This clonotype was detected a few times. The chain combines TRBV6-1 with TRBJ1-5; D not certain. The CDR3 runs to 16 residues. Trimming took off 9 bases at V and 2 bases at J, with 20 bases between the two ends. Germline V gene sequence: CDR1 MNHNS, CDR2 SASEGT. CDR3 residues: CASTHSGQAGNQPQHF. As DNA, the CDR3 is TGTGCCAGTACCCATTCCGGGCAGGCAGGCAATCAGCCCCAGCATTTT.

This clonotype has ten or more counts. The junction does not match germline at one end; this may be a read error. J is TRBJ2-1 and V is TRBV19; D gene unclear. Germline-derived CDR1 and CDR2 are LNHDA and SQIVND (reference sequence). This CDR3 spans 11 amino acids. The CDR3 reads CASRLVRPNPF. CDR3 bases: TGTGCCAGCCGACTGGTGCGCCCTAACCCTTTC.